The next 15 T cell receptor beta chains were all read from a single sample in a study of technical replicates of blood from several donors. Produced via immunoSEQ multiplex PCR; TCRdb's table is partial and in-frame only. The sample contains 50,000 or so clones, about 93% of which appear only once. The material sequenced was PBMCs. The receptors were sampled from a human donor in good health. Some clones in this sample may be carry-over from other donors' samples.

This sequence joins TRBV7-9 and TRBJ2-7, with D possibly TRBD2 on 5 matching bases. In germline, CDR1 is SEHNR, CDR2 FQNEAQ (reference sequence). The CDR3 consists of 12 residues. V was trimmed by 1 base and J by 6 bases, leaving 7 bases between them. CDR3 sequence reads: CASSLGGGEQYF. DNA for the CDR3: TGTGCCAGCAGCTTAGGAGGAGGCGAGCAGTACTTC.

The chain has TRBV4-3 and TRBJ2-7; D perhaps matches TRBD2 (5 bases). V was trimmed by 1 base and J by 2 bases, leaving 12 bases between them. Germline values: CDR1 LGHNA, CDR2 YSLEER. The CDR3 contains 15 residues. This chain's CDR3 is CASSQVFPGTYEQYF. The CDR3 coding sequence is TGCGCCAGCAGCCAAGTTTTCCCGGGAACCTACGAGCAGTACTTC.

The chain couples TRBV30 to TRBJ2-1, with TRBD2 as a possible D gene (6 bases). V dropped 6 bases and J dropped 6 bases, with 18 bases sitting between them. The length of the CDR3 is 14 residues. Germline V gene lookup returns CDR1 GTSNPN and CDR2 SVGIG (reference sequence). The CDR3 sequence is CACASAPGGNEQFF. The CDR3 DNA follows: TGTGCCTGTGCGAGCGCCCCCGGGGGCAATGAGCAGTTCTTC. Full variable domain (remainder filled in from reference TRBV30 and TRBJ2-1): SQTIHQWPATLVQPVGSPLSLECTVEGTSNPNLYWYRQAAGRGLQLLFYSVGIGQISSEVPQNLSASRPQDRQFILSSKKLLLSDSGFYLCACASAPGGNEQFFGPGTRLTVL.

This chain connects TRBV5-1 to TRBJ2-5, with 9 bases that match TRBD1. The CDR3 covers 20 residues. Unmatched junction bases numbered 21, after V lost 4 bases and J lost 2 bases. Per germline, CDR1 SGHRS and CDR2 YFSETQ. CDR3 sequence: CASSRPGTGTPTRWQETQYF. The DNA of the CDR3 is TGCGCCAGCAGCCGCCCGGGGACAGGGACTCCGACGAGGTGGCAAGAGACCCAGTACTTC.

The V call is TRBV11-2, the J call TRBJ2-1; D is undetermined. The CDR3 consists of 13 residues. Trimming removed 0 bases at V and 10 bases at J, with 10 bases between. Germline V lookup: CDR1 SGHAT, CDR2 FQNNGV. The CDR3 DNA is TGTGCCAGCAGCTTAGATACCCTCCGGGAGCAGTTCTTC. As protein: CASSLDTLREQFF.

The rearrangement joins TRBV10-3 to TRBJ2-2, with 7 positions matching TRBD1. This CDR3 has 16 amino acids. Per the germline V gene, CDR1 is ENHRY and CDR2 is SYGVKD. Trimming removed 3 bases from V and 0 bases from J; junction bases left unmatched: 4. The CDR3 loop is CAISEDRVTNTGELFF. CDR3 in DNA: TGTGCCATCAGTGAAGACAGGGTGACGAACACCGGGGAGCTGTTTTTT.

The chain carries TRBV6-5 and TRBJ1-5; a weak D match, TRBD1 (5 bases). Germline V gene sequence: CDR1 MNHEY, CDR2 SVGAGI. The CDR3 runs 14 residues. V lost 7 bases, J lost 5 bases, and 15 bases lay in between. CDR3 protein: CASKRDYGDQPQHF. CDR3 coding DNA: TGTGCCAGCAAGAGGGACTACGGAGATCAGCCCCAGCATTTT.

The gene calls are TRBV7-7 and TRBJ1-2; 8 nucleotides agree with TRBD1. The V and J ends lost 5 bases and 5 bases, in that order; junction bases with no gene match: 7. This CDR3 is 14 amino acids long. The V gene's germline CDR1 is SSHAT and CDR2 FNYEAQ (reference sequence). CDR3 region: CASSTGGAGYGYTF. The CDR3 coding sequence is TGTGCCAGCAGCACAGGGGGGGCCGGTTATGGCTACACCTTC.

This clone was found a few times. V usage is TRBV5-6 and J usage is TRBJ2-7, with D tentatively TRBD1 (5 bases). The V and J ends lost 3 bases and 4 bases respectively, with 17 bases between them. The CDR3 is 15 amino acids. Germline CDR1 is SGHDT and CDR2 is YYEEEE. DNA of the CDR3: TGTGCCAGCAGCTCCGGGCCCTCAGGGTATTACGAGCAGTACTTC. Protein: CASSSGPSGYYEQYF. The complete variable domain, with remaining parts taken from reference TRBV5-6 and TRBJ2-7, reads DAGVTQSPTHLIKTRGQQVTLRCSPKSGHDTVSWYQQALGQGPQFIFQYYEEEERQRGNFPDRFSGHQFPNYSSELNVNALLLGDSALYLCASSSGPSGYYEQYFGPGTRLTVT.

The rearrangement links TRBV7-9 to TRBJ2-7; 12 bases fit TRBD2. CDR1 is SEHNR and CDR2 is FQNEAQ in the germline V gene (reference sequence). The CDR3 is 16 amino acids. V was pared by 5 bases and J by 2 bases, with 7 bases of the junction left unmatched. The chain's CDR3 is CASSVETSGSPYEQYF. The CDR3 region has the DNA TGTGCCAGCAGCGTCGAGACTAGCGGGAGTCCCTACGAGCAGTACTTC.

The rearrangement links TRBV2 to TRBJ2-1; the D gene is possibly TRBD2 (5 bases). The ends were cut back, 5 bases at V and 9 bases at J, with 20 bases in the middle. The CDR3 has 15 residues. Germline V gene lookup returns CDR1 SNHLY and CDR2 FYNNEI. CDR3 in amino acids: CASSQEVSKGGEQFF. CDR3 coding DNA: TGTGCCAGCAGTCAGGAGGTTTCCAAGGGTGGTGAGCAGTTCTTC.

This sequence joins TRBV7-3 and TRBJ2-1; possible D gene TRBD2, 5 bases. Looked up from germline, CDR1 is SGHTA and CDR2 is FQGTGA. Trimming left V 2 bases short and J 8 bases short, with 13 bases between. This CDR3 spans 14 amino acids. CDR3: CASSLEAGPYEQFF. The CDR3 nucleotides are TGTGCCAGCAGCTTAGAGGCGGGCCCCTATGAGCAGTTCTTC.

The rearrangement uses TRBV6-5 and TRBJ2-7; 7 nucleotides line up with TRBD1. CDR1 is MNHEY, CDR2 SVGAGI, per germline. The V and J ends lost 0 bases and 4 bases, in that order; junction bases with no gene match: 3. The CDR3 extends over 14 amino acids. Here the CDR3 DNA reads TGTGCCAGCAGTTACTCGGACAGGTTATACGAGCAGTACTTC. Protein sequence: CASSYSDRLYEQYF.

This sequence joins TRBV5-6 and TRBJ2-7, with 9 bases that match TRBD1. Germline CDR1 is SGHDT and CDR2 is YYEEEE. The CDR3 runs to 14 residues. The ends lost 4 bases at V and 6 bases at J; junction bases unmatched: 8. The CDR3 reads CASSLGQGMSEQYF. The CDR3 coding sequence is TGTGCCAGCAGCCTAGGACAGGGGATGTCCGAGCAGTACTTC.

The rearrangement uses TRBV29-1 and TRBJ2-1, with D uncertain. The V gene's germline CDR1 is SQVTM and CDR2 ANQGSEA. Trimming left V 0 bases short and J 0 bases short, with 9 bases between. This CDR3 is 15 amino acids long. As DNA, the CDR3 is TGCAGCGTTGAAGATTACTGGAGCTCCTACAATGAGCAGTTCTTC. Translated: CSVEDYWSSYNEQFF.